This TCR beta chain appears in the sequencing data of a study of OX40 agonist ivuxolimab in advanced cancers. The repertoire was sequenced with immunoSEQ multiplex PCR; TCRdb's copy has only in-frame clones and lacks some. The sample gives tens of thousands of clones, about 89% of which show up once; about a third is in the top ten. A single count supports this clone. The specimen comprised CD4+ or CD8+ T cells sorted from blood, sampled in a trial of the OX40 agonist ivuxolimab. The source is an adult with an advanced solid tumor such as melanoma, head and neck, liver or kidney cancer.

The CDR3 nucleotides are TGTGCCAGCAGCCAAGAGGGCCTCTACGAGCAGTACTTC. Translating it yields CASSQEGLYEQYF. V and J are TRBV4-2 and TRBJ2-7, with D uncertain. V shed 0 bases and J shed 3 bases, with 6 bases lying between them. There are 13 residues in the CDR3. Looked up from germline, CDR1 is LGHNA and CDR2 is YNFKEQ.